This T cell receptor beta chain was sequenced for a study of beta chain features in type 1 diabetes. This clone has more than one count but fewer than ten. Its antigen is unknown. A heparinised blood draw that averaged about 120 mL was obtained once from each donor. Findings of the study overall: Among all four CD4+ subsets, Type 1 diabetes patients had TCRB CDR3s that were moderately but significantly shorter.

The CDR3 consists of 17 residues. The J segment lost 0 bases and the V segment lost 5 bases, leaving 12 bases of the junction unmatched. The V gene's germline CDR1 is SGHRS and CDR2 YFSETQ. TCRB transcripts that were expressed got sequenced, as all of the isolated RNA had been reverse transcribed. Produced via immunoSEQ multiplex PCR; TCRdb's table is partial and in-frame only. The sample lists about 710,000 clones; about 14% were seen once. Sequenced: naive CD4+ T cells from blood. The sequence was collected from a man between 18 and 35 years old with type 1 diabetes. The chain links TRBV5-1 to TRBJ1-1, with 8 bases identical to TRBD1. The CDR3 nucleotides read TGCGCCAGCAGACCAAATACCGGACAGGGAGTGAACACTGAAGCTTTCTTT. It codes for CASRPNTGQGVNTEAFF.